These T cell receptor beta chains were read from a single sample in a study of OX40 agonist ivuxolimab in advanced cancers. Assay: immunoSEQ multiplex PCR; the TCRdb copy retains only in-frame clones and omits some. The table has tens of thousands of clones, over 75% seen once. The specimen comprised CD4+ or CD8+ T cells sorted from blood, sampled in a trial of the OX40 agonist ivuxolimab. The receptor source for this set is an adult with an advanced solid tumor such as melanoma, head and neck, liver or kidney cancer. CDR3s include the opening cysteine and the closing phenylalanine or tryptophan. A D gene is named only where the DNA matches it firmly. Clone size is stated in some rows and not others, as once, few, many or a class when expanded.

V gene	D gene	clone size	J gene	CDR3 DNA	CDR3 protein
TRBV7-9	TRBD1	-	TRBJ1-5	TGTGCCAGCAGCCAAGGGACAGGGTTAAATCAGCCCCAGCATTTT	CASSQGTGLNQPQHF
TRBV5-1	TRBD2	-	TRBJ2-3	TGCGCCAGCAGCTTGTTTCTAGCGGGGTCAGATACGCAGTATTTT	CASSLFLAGSDTQYF
TRBV5-6	TRBD1	-	TRBJ1-6	TGTGCCAGCAGCTTGGCTGACAGGGTAGGGTCACCCCTCCACTTT	CASSLADRVGSPLHF
TRBV5-1	-	-	TRBJ1-2	TGCGCCAGCAGCCTGGGAGACTATGGCTACACCTTC	CASSLGDYGYTF
TRBV10-3	TRBD2	-	TRBJ2-5	TGTGCCATCAGTGGGGAGGGCGCAGAGACCCAGTACTTC	CAISGEGAETQYF
TRBV6-5	-	-	TRBJ2-3	TGTGCCAGCAGTTACTCCCCCCTAGGGGTTACGCAGTATTTT	CASSYSPLGVTQYF
TRBV6-5	TRBD1	-	TRBJ2-4	TGTGCCAGCAGCTTAGGCGGACAGGCACAAAACATTCAGTACTTC	CASSLGGQAQNIQYF
TRBV5-4	-	-	TRBJ2-7	TGTGCCAGCAGCGAGGGGACCAACAGAGAGCAGTACTTC	CASSEGTNREQYF
TRBV4-3	TRBD2	once	TRBJ2-3	TGCGCCAGCAGCCAAGGGACTAGCGGGAGAACAGATACGCAGTATTTT	CASSQGTSGRTDTQYF
TRBV5-4	TRBD1	-	TRBJ1-2	TGTGCCAGCAGCTCTGGACAGGGGTATGGCTACACCTTC	CASSSGQGYGYTF
TRBV5-4	-	-	TRBJ2-2	TGTGCCAGCAGCTTGGATTCGGGTGGATTCACCGGGGAGCTGTTTTTT	CASSLDSGGFTGELFF
TRBV13	-	-	TRBJ1-2	TGTGCCAGCAGCTTAGGGGGGACCCCTAACTATGGCTACACCTTC	CASSLGGTPNYGYTF
TRBV5-1	-	-	TRBJ1-1	TGCGCCAGCAGCTATACTCTGGCCCAGAACACTGAAGCTTTCTTT	CASSYTLAQNTEAFF
TRBV28	TRBD1	-	TRBJ1-5	TGTGCCAGCAGTCCGGACAGGGTTCAGCCCCAGCATTTT	CASSPDRVQPQHF
TRBV11-2	-	-	TRBJ2-3	TGTGCCAGCAGCCCCAGGGCAGGGGGCACAGATACGCAGTATTTT	CASSPRAGGTDTQYF
TRBV14	TRBD1	-	TRBJ1-1	TGTGCCAGCAGCCAATTCGGACAGGCGAAAGCTTTCTTT	CASSQFGQAKAFF
TRBV2	-	-	TRBJ1-2	TGTGCCAGCAGTTTTCCAGTAGGAGAGGATGGCTACACCTTC	CASSFPVGEDGYTF
TRBV10-2	TRBD1	-	TRBJ2-3	TGCGCCAGCAGTAGGGGGCGAACAGATACGCAGTATTTT	CASSRGRTDTQYF
TRBV18	TRBD2	-	TRBJ2-7	TGTGCCAGCTCAGCCCTCATTGCGGGAGGGGTCAGCGAGCAGTACTTC	CASSALIAGGVSEQYF
TRBV7-2	-	few	TRBJ2-1	TGTGCCAGCAGCTCCCAAATTGAGCAGTTCTTC	CASSSQIEQFF
TRBV6-6	TRBD2	-	TRBJ2-5	TGTGCCAGCAGCTTCGGACTAGACCAAGAGACCCAGTACTTC	CASSFGLDQETQYF
TRBV9	TRBD2	-	TRBJ2-3	TGTGCCAGCAGCGCAGGGGGAGCGGGAGGAGGCACAGATACGCAGTATTTT	CASSAGGAGGGTDTQYF
TRBV29-1	-	once	TRBJ2-3	TGCAGCGTTGGTTATCTTTCTAGCACAGATACGCAGTATTTT	CSVGYLSSTDTQYF
TRBV28	TRBD1	-	TRBJ1-1	TGTGCCAGCAGTTTTGTGACAGGGGGCGAAATTCCTGAAGCTTTCTTT	CASSFVTGGEIPEAFF
TRBV5-4	-	-	TRBJ1-2	TGTGCCAGCAGCTTAACAGGGACGGATGGCTACACCTTC	CASSLTGTDGYTF
TRBV18	-	-	TRBJ1-1	TGTGCCAGCTCTACGGGACAGAACACTGAAGCTTTCTTT	CASSTGQNTEAFF
TRBV5-1	-	-	TRBJ1-2	TGCGCCAGCAGCCTAGCGGGGGACTATGGCTACACCTTC	CASSLAGDYGYTF
TRBV9	-	once	TRBJ2-3	-	CASSTNFASGTRYF
TRBV5-1	-	-	TRBJ2-2	TGCGCCAGCAGCTTGCCTAGCGTGAACACCGGGGAGCTGTTTTTT	CASSLPSVNTGELFF
TRBV7-2	-	-	TRBJ1-5	TGTGCCAGCAGCTTAGACGGAAGCAATCAGCCCCAGCATTTT	CASSLDGSNQPQHF
TRBV10-2	-	-	TRBJ1-2	TGCGCCAGCAGTGAGTTAGGGGGGCGAGGCTACACCTTC	CASSELGGRGYTF
TRBV4-1	-	-	TRBJ2-4	TGCGCCAGCAGCCAAGTTAAGGGCGACATTCAGTACTTC	CASSQVKGDIQYF
TRBV7-8	-	few	TRBJ1-1	TGTGCCAGCAGCCCTACATTGGGAATTCCATCAGAAGCTTTCTTT	CASSPTLGIPSEAFF
TRBV18	-	-	TRBJ1-1	TGTGCCAGCTCATCAAACAGGGTTGGGGCTGAAGCTTTCTTT	CASSSNRVGAEAFF
TRBV5-1	-	-	TRBJ2-3	TGCGCCAGCAGCTTGGAGGGGCAGGCAGATACGCAGTATTTT	CASSLEGQADTQYF
TRBV28	TRBD1	-	TRBJ1-4	TGTGCCAGCAGTTTGGACCTGACAGGGTTCGAAAAACTGTTTTTT	CASSLDLTGFEKLFF
TRBV7-2	TRBD2	-	TRBJ2-5	TGTGCCAGCAGCTTAGCAGGGAGGGGTGAGACCCAGTACTTC	CASSLAGRGETQYF
TRBV9	TRBD2	-	TRBJ2-7	TGTGCCAGCAGCGTTGGACTAGCGTTAAGCTCCTACGAGCAGTACTTC	CASSVGLALSSYEQYF
TRBV28	TRBD1	-	TRBJ1-2	TGTGCCAGCAGTCCGATAGACCGGGACAGCTATGGCTACACCTTC	CASSPIDRDSYGYTF
TRBV18	-	-	TRBJ1-1	TGTGCCAGCTCACCGGACAGAGATGGAGCTTTCTTT	CASSPDRDGAFF
TRBV28	-	-	TRBJ2-2	TGTGCCAGTGGGGGGGCCGGGAGGCGAACCGGGGAGCTGTTTTTT	CASGGAGRRTGELFF